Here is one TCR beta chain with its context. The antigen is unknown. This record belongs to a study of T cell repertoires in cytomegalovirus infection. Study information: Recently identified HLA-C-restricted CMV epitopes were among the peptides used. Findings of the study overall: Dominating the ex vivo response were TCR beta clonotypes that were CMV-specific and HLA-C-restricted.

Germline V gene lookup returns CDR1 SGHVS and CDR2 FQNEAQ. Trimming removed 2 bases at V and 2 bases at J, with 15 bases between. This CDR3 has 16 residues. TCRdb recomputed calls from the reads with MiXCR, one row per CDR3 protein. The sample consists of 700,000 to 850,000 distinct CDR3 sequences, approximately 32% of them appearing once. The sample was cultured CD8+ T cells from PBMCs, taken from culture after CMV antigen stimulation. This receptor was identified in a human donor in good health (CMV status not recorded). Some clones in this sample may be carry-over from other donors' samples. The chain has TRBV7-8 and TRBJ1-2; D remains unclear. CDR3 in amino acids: CASSLTLWQSNYGYTF. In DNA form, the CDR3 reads TGTGCCAGCAGCTTAACACTCTGGCAGTCGAACTATGGCTACACCTTC.